This T cell receptor (beta chain) derives from a study of blood T cell repertoires in COVID-19. Study-level background: Material from acute and convalescent COVID-19 was sourced from the United States, Italy and Spain. Nucleic acid was either cDNA or gDNA, and it came from T cells, B-cell-depleted T cells, or PBMCs.

The authors' processing: Amplifying reference gene primers gave estimates of nucleated cell counts. The data were produced by immunoSEQ multiplex PCR, yet TCRdb's version contains in-frame clones alone and is incomplete. The DNA gave D and trimming, while V, J and clone size come from that table. The table lists about 130,000 clones, approximately 84% of them singletons, with 40% to 55% in the top ten. The receptor was derived from a human donor in a cohort sampled during active COVID-19. The sample comprised peripheral blood.

Here the CDR3 DNA reads TGTGCCAGCAGCGAAGACAGGAGCTCCTACAATGAGCAGTTCTTC. It codes for CASSEDRSSYNEQFF. This rearrangement joins TRBV11-3 to TRBJ2-1, with a weak D call TRBD1 (6 bases). This CDR3 has 15 amino acids. Germline V gives CDR1 SGHNT, CDR2 YENEEA. V gave up 5 bases and J gave up 0 bases, with 11 bases separating them.